The 8 T cell receptor beta chains in this list originate from one sample, sequenced in a study of blood T cell repertoires in COVID-19. The table came from immunoSEQ multiplex PCR; TCRdb's copy has only in-frame clones and leaves some out. The repertoire holds 200,000 to 250,000 clones, with around 83% as singletons. Material: peripheral blood. The receptors were gathered from a human donor in a cohort sampled during active COVID-19.

The chain joins TRBV7-9 to TRBJ1-5; D not resolved. The length of the CDR3 is 16 residues. V dropped 1 base and J dropped 4 bases, with 14 bases sitting between them. The germline V gene encodes CDR1 SEHNR and CDR2 FQNEAQ (reference sequence). The CDR3 region has the DNA TGTGCCAGCAGCTTAGATACAGTACCCCTAAATCAGCCCCAGCATTTT. Its protein is CASSLDTVPLNQPQHF.

In this sample, this clone turned up once. The rearrangement uses TRBV6-5 and TRBJ2-2; D might be TRBD1 (5 bases). V lost 6 bases and J lost 0, with 8 bases in between. The V gene's germline CDR1 is MNHEY and CDR2 SVGAGI. The CDR3 loop spans 14 amino acids. CDR3 residues: CASRNRPNTGELFF. The DNA for the CDR3 is TGTGCCAGCAGGAACAGGCCGAACACCGGGGAGCTGTTTTTT.

This clone has only a few counts. This sequence joins TRBV2 and TRBJ1-5; 8 nucleotides match TRBD1. This CDR3 is 15 amino acids long. Trimming removed 5 bases from V and 4 bases from J; junction bases left unmatched: 7. Germline CDR1 is SNHLY and CDR2 is FYNNEI. CDR3 residues: CASSKQDRGNQPQHF. The CDR3 DNA reads TGTGCCAGCAGTAAACAAGACAGGGGAAATCAGCCCCAGCATTTT.

The rearrangement joins TRBV5-1 to TRBJ2-5, with 7 nucleotides matching TRBD2. CDR3 length: 14 residues. The V and J ends lost 3 bases and 5 bases, in that order; junction bases with no gene match: 7. Germline CDR1 and CDR2: SGHRS and YFSETQ. CDR3 sequence reads: CASSSGGRVETQYF. The CDR3 nucleotides are TGCGCCAGCAGCTCCGGTGGGAGGGTTGAGACCCAGTACTTC.

The chain carries TRBV11-2 and TRBJ1-5, with D possibly being TRBD1 (5 bases). Germline V gene lookup returns CDR1 SGHAT and CDR2 FQNNGV. This CDR3 spans 13 amino acids. Between the trimmed V and J ends, which lost 1 base and 6 bases, there was a span of 7 bases. This CDR3 reads CASSLAGIQPQHF. The CDR3 nucleotides are TGTGCCAGCAGCTTAGCAGGGATTCAGCCCCAGCATTTT.

V and J are TRBV15 and TRBJ2-7; 8 nucleotides line up with TRBD2. The CDR3 extends over 15 amino acids. The V segment lost 0 bases and the J segment 4 bases; nucleotides outside the gene matches: 5. Looked up from germline, CDR1 is LNHNV and CDR2 is YYDKDF (reference sequence). As DNA, the CDR3 is TGTGCCACCAGCAGAGATCGCCGCGGGAGGTACGAGCAGTACTTC. Its translation: CATSRDRRGRYEQYF. Looking up the rest from reference TRBV15 and TRBJ2-7 gives the full variable domain: DAMVIQNPRYQVTQFGKPVTLSCSQTLNHNVMYWYQQKSSQAPKLLFHYYDKDFNNEADTPDNFQSRRPNTSFCFLDIRSPGLGDTAMYLCATSRDRRGRYEQYFGPGTRLTVT.

The chain joins TRBV4-1 to TRBJ2-1, with TRBD2 identical over 14 bases. The CDR3 runs to 19 residues. Losses at the gene ends were 3 bases for V and 0 bases for J; bases not matched to a gene: 7. Germline-derived CDR1 and CDR2 are MGHRA and YSYEKL. In nucleotides, the CDR3 is TGCGCCAGCAGCCAGGTTGGACTAGCGGGAGGCCTCTCCTACAATGAGCAGTTCTTC. It codes for CASSQVGLAGGLSYNEQFF.

The chain couples TRBV27 to TRBJ1-6; 7 bases are shared with TRBD1. The CDR3 extends over 15 amino acids. Germline V lookup: CDR1 MNHEY, CDR2 SMNVEV (reference sequence). V shed 6 bases, J shed 12 bases, and the junction held 14 bases outside the gene matches. The CDR3 DNA reads TGTGCCAGCAGACGGGACAGTCCTAATTCTTTACCCCTCCACTTT. As protein: CASRRDSPNSLPLHF.